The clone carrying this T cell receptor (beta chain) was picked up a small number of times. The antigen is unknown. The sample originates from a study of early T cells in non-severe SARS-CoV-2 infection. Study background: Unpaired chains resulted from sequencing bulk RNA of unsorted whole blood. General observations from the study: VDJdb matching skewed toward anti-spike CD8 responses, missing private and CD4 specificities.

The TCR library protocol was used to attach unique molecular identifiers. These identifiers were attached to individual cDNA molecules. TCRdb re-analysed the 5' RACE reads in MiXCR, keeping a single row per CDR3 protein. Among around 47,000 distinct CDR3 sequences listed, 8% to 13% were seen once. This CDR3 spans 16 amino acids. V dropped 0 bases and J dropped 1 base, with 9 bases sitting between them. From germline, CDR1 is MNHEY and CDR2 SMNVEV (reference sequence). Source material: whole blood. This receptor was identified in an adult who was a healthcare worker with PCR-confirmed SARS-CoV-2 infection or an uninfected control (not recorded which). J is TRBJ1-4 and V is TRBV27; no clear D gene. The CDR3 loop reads CASSLSQDVTNEKLFF. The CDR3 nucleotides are TGTGCCAGCAGTTTATCCCAAGATGTAACTAATGAAAAACTGTTTTTT.